A single sample gave rise to the 5 T cell receptor beta chains below, sequenced in a study of T cell responses to AZD1222 COVID-19 vaccine. The assay was immunoSEQ multiplex PCR, and TCRdb's table has in-frame clones only and misses some. The sample contains some 110,000 clones, about 88% of which appear only once. This specimen was peripheral blood, taken 28 days after the second AZD1222 dose. All receptors derive from an adult who received the AZD1222 COVID-19 vaccine.

The chain uses TRBV18 and TRBJ1-1; D is unclear. V was shortened by 0 bases and J by 1 base, with 6 bases between the two germline ends. The CDR3 contains 14 residues. The germline gives CDR1 KGHSH, CDR2 LQKENI. Written as DNA, the CDR3 is TGTGCCAGCTCACCACCCCCACCGAACACTGAAGCTTTCTTT. As protein: CASSPPPPNTEAFF.

The V and J genes are TRBV2 and TRBJ2-4; D possibly corresponds to TRBD2 (5 bases). From germline, CDR1 is SNHLY and CDR2 FYNNEI. The CDR3 length is 12 residues. Trimming cost V 3 bases and J 8 bases, with 8 bases left between them. CDR3 sequence reads: CASSERAHIQYF. DNA for the CDR3: TGTGCCAGCAGTGAGAGGGCCCACATTCAGTACTTC.

This chain links TRBV10-3 with TRBJ1-1; the D gene is possibly TRBD1 (6 bases). V gave up 2 bases and J gave up 1 base, with 11 bases separating them. Germline values: CDR1 ENHRY, CDR2 SYGVKD. This CDR3 has 15 amino acids. The CDR3: CAISERDITNTEAFF. In nucleotides, the CDR3 is TGTGCCATCAGTGAGCGGGACATTACGAACACTGAAGCTTTCTTT.

V and J are TRBV7-2 and TRBJ2-1, with TRBD2 identical over 9 bases. CDR3 length: 15 amino acids. In germline, CDR1 is SGHTA, CDR2 FQGNSA. Unmatched junction bases numbered 6, after V lost 5 bases and J lost 4 bases. In nucleotides, the CDR3 is TGTGCCAGCAGCGCCATAGCGGGGGTATACAATGAGCAGTTCTTC. The encoded protein is CASSAIAGVYNEQFF.

The chain is built from TRBV29-1 and TRBJ2-1, with 12 bases fitting TRBD2. The CDR3 extends over 20 amino acids. With 0 bases clipped from V and 4 bases from J, the junction kept 16 bases outside the gene matches. From germline, CDR1 is SQVTM and CDR2 ANQGSEA. The CDR3, as DNA: TGCAGCGTTGAAGACAGGGGACTAGCGGGCACCCTCGGGGGTTACAATGAGCAGTTCTTC. It specifies CSVEDRGLAGTLGGYNEQFF.